The table lists the clone carrying this T cell receptor beta chain with a few counts. The antigen is not known. With 60 Vbeta and 13 Jbeta primers, the PCR was carried out. As originally analysed: Later analysis identified roughly 82 million unique TCR beta chains, 10 million to 12 million shared. Method: immunoSEQ multiplex PCR; TCRdb's copy keeps in-frame clones and lacks some. That table gives V, J and clone size, and the DNA gave D and trimming. The data hold 85,000 to 130,000 clones, with around 9.1% observed a single time. This record comes from a study of cytomegalovirus exposure and HLA in healthy donors. Overall study results and limits: Later on, an analysis tied about 17,000 TCR beta sequences to HLA alleles at 0.05 false discovery rate. Researchers reported in a later analysis that a missense DCLRE1C variant was tied to TCR beta V- and J-gene trimming. The listing of 160 or so TCR beta chains classed them as cytomegalovirus-associated.

Trimming at V came to 5 bases and at J to 1 base, leaving 8 bases not matched to a gene. The CDR3 runs to 16 residues. Germline CDR1 MNHEY, CDR2 SMNVEV (reference sequence). The clonotype was recovered from a man aged 40-55 years in good health and CMV-seropositive. The rearrangement uses TRBV27 and TRBJ1-2; 9 nucleotides align to TRBD1. The specimen sequenced was PBMCs. This CDR3 reads CASSATGGRFNYGYTF. CDR3 coding DNA: TGTGCCAGCAGTGCGACAGGGGGAAGATTTAACTATGGCTACACCTTC.